These 16 T cell receptor beta chains were sequenced from one sample in a study of shared clonotypes between healthy human individuals. TCRdb's copy holds only in-frame clones and misses some; the assay was immunoSEQ multiplex PCR. The sample consists of about half a million clones, about 85% of them appearing once. The specimen was PBMCs. Receptors originate from a woman aged 40 to 49 in good health. Some clones in this sample may be carry-over from other donors' samples.

Of note for this clone: A far larger clone is only one base removed, so a read error is likely. The rearrangement joins TRBV11-1 to TRBJ2-3; 8 bases fit TRBD2. Per germline, CDR1 SGHAT and CDR2 FQDESV (reference sequence). CDR3 length equals 18 residues. CDR3 protein: CASTRWRLAGPGTDTQYF. CDR3 in DNA: TGCGCCAGCACCCGTTGGCGGTTAGCGGGACCAGGCACAGATACGCAGTATTTT.

This rearrangement joins TRBV29-1 to TRBJ2-1; no clear D gene. Germline-derived CDR1 and CDR2 are SQVTM and ANQGSEA. Trimming took 0 bases from V and 0 from J, leaving 12 bases between them. CDR3 size: 16 residues. CDR3 sequence (DNA): TGCAGCGTTGAAGATAATTCTGCAAGCTCCTACAATGAGCAGTTCTTC. Its translation is CSVEDNSASSYNEQFF.

This clone was found a few times. The chain is built from TRBV9 and TRBJ2-5; TRBD2 matches at 10 bases. Germline V CDR1 and CDR2: SGDLS, YYNGEE. Trimming took 4 bases from V and 5 from J; bases not matched to a gene: 8. This CDR3 is 15 amino acids long. The CDR3 is CASSSTGTSAETQYF. The DNA for the CDR3 is TGTGCCAGCAGCTCAACCGGGACTAGCGCTGAGACCCAGTACTTC.

J is TRBJ2-1 and V is TRBV18, with D perhaps TRBD1 (5 bases). Germline CDR1 is KGHSH and CDR2 is LQKENI. The CDR3 loop spans 15 amino acids. Trimming stripped 3 bases from V and 1 base from J, with 10 bases between. The CDR3: CASSPIDSSYNEQFF. CDR3 sequence (DNA): TGTGCCAGCTCACCTATCGACAGTTCCTACAATGAGCAGTTCTTC.

This clone was detected once. A far more abundant clone sits one base away, making this likely a read error. The sample carries other DNA sequences with the same CDR3. The chain uses TRBV5-4 and TRBJ1-1; D is ambiguous. The CDR3 runs to 14 residues. Germline loops: CDR1 SGHNT, CDR2 YYREEE (reference sequence). V was shortened by 4 bases and J by 3 bases, with 13 bases between the two germline ends. The CDR3 nucleotides are TGTGCCAGCAGCAATATCGTTGTTGACACTGAAGCTTTCTTT. Translation: CASSNIVVDTEAFF.

On this clone: A far larger clone is off by one base, so a read error is likely. Other DNA sequences of this sample code for an identical CDR3. The J gene is TRBJ2-5, the V gene TRBV7-2; D unresolved. The germline V gene encodes CDR1 SGHTA and CDR2 FQGNSA. V was cut by 1 base and J by 6 bases, with 12 bases left in between. The CDR3 is made up of 14 amino acids. CDR3 sequence: CASSLEVTLQTQYF. The CDR3 nucleotides are TGTGCCAGCAGCTTAGAGGTAACTCTGCAGACCCAGTACTTC.

V is TRBV9 and J is TRBJ2-1; TRBD1 aligns across 7 bases. Germline-derived CDR1 and CDR2 are SGDLS and YYNGEE. With V trimmed by 4 bases and J by 8 bases, 12 bases remained unmatched. The CDR3 contains 15 residues. For the CDR3, the DNA is TGTGCCAGCAGCCCAACAAGGGACAGTCCATATGAGCAGTTCTTC. Protein sequence: CASSPTRDSPYEQFF.

J is TRBJ2-2 and V is TRBV6-4, with 11 bases identical to TRBD2. The CDR3 covers 15 residues. CDR1 and CDR2 (germline): MRHNA, SNTAGT. With V trimmed by 5 bases and J by 7 bases, 6 bases remained unmatched. The CDR3, as DNA: TGTGCCAGCAGTCCCACTAGCGGGAGTAGCGGGGAGCTGTTTTTT. Its protein product is CASSPTSGSSGELFF.

Concerning this clone itself: A far larger clone is a single base away, which makes a read error likely. This sequence joins TRBV5-1 and TRBJ2-3; D may match TRBD1 or TRBD2 (6 bases each). The V gene's germline CDR1 is SGHRS and CDR2 YFSETQ. The CDR3 loop spans 13 amino acids. The CDR3 region is CASNLEGQHTQYF. The CDR3, as DNA: TGCGCCAGCAACTTGGAGGGACAACATACGCAGTATTTT.

In this sample, this clone turned up a few times. CDR3 nucleotides: TGCGCCAGCAGCCAAGATAGTTCCTCTGGGGCCAACGTCCTGACTTTC. The encoded protein is CASSQDSSSGANVLTF. The chain has TRBV4-1 and TRBJ2-6, with D hard to call. Trimming shortened V by 0 bases and J by 0 bases, and 6 bases separated the two germline ends. This CDR3 contains 16 residues. CDR1 and CDR2 from the germline V gene are MGHRA and YSYEKL.

CDR3 in DNA: TGTGCCTACGGGACTAGCGGCACAGATACGCAGTATTTT. Translated, it gives CAYGTSGTDTQYF. The gene calls are TRBV30 and TRBJ2-3; TRBD2 aligns across 10 bases. The CDR3 spans 13 residues. J lost 1 base, V lost 7 bases, and 2 bases had no gene match. In germline, CDR1 is GTSNPN, CDR2 SVGIG (reference sequence).

Regarding this clone: Since a far larger clone is one base different, this is likely a read error. The V gene is TRBV5-1, the J gene TRBJ2-7; 8 bases are a match to TRBD1. The CDR3 consists of 13 residues. Germline CDR1 SGHRS, CDR2 YFSETQ. The CDR3 DNA is TGCGCCAGCAACTTGCAGGGGGCAAACGAGCAGTGCTTC. Translation: CASNLQGANEQCF.

The chain employs TRBV7-2 and TRBJ2-3; D perhaps matches TRBD2 (6 bases). V was cut by 4 bases and J by 3 bases, with 14 bases left in between. The CDR3 contains 15 residues. CDR1 is SGHTA and CDR2 is FQGNSA in the germline V gene. The CDR3 loop is CASSSQGLATDTQYF. The DNA of the CDR3 is TGTGCCAGCAGCTCCCAGGGACTGGCAACAGATACGCAGTATTTT.

Remarks on this clone: Only one base separates this from a far larger clonotype, so it likely reflects a read error. Other DNA sequences in this specimen translate into the identical CDR3. The chain uses TRBV25-1 and TRBJ1-1, with D maybe TRBD1 (6 bases). The CDR3 sequence is 15 residues long. V was clipped by 9 bases and J by 1 base, with 18 bases between them. The germline gives CDR1 MGHDK, CDR2 SYGVNS. CDR3 sequence: CASVPGGAGNTEAFF. In DNA form, the CDR3 reads TGTGCCAGTGTCCCTGGGGGCGCTGGGAACACTGAAGCTTTCTTT.

This sequence joins TRBV18 and TRBJ2-3, with 10 bases lining up with TRBD2. CDR3 length: 17 amino acids. Looked up from germline, CDR1 is KGHSH and CDR2 is LQKENI. V lost 0 bases and J lost 5; bases outside the gene matches: 8. The chain's CDR3 is CASSPPYTSGIGDTQYF. Here the CDR3 DNA reads TGTGCCAGCTCACCACCTTATACTAGCGGGATAGGAGATACGCAGTATTTT. The full variable domain, completed using reference TRBV18 and TRBJ2-3, is NAGVMQNPRHLVRRRGQEARLRCSPMKGHSHVYWYRQLPEEGLKFMVYLQKENIIDESGMPKERFSAEFPKEGPSILRIQQVVRGDSAAYFCASSPPYTSGIGDTQYFGPGTRLTVL.

J is TRBJ1-1 and V is TRBV2; D may be TRBD1 (6 bases). Germline V CDR1 and CDR2: SNHLY, FYNNEI. There are 12 residues in the CDR3. Between the trimmed V and J ends, which lost 6 bases and 3 bases, there was a span of 8 bases. Here the CDR3 reads CASSQGYTEAFF. The CDR3 region has the DNA TGTGCCAGCAGCCAGGGGTACACTGAAGCTTTCTTT.